Each of the 9 T cell receptor beta chains below was sequenced from the same sample in a study of Ad26.COV2.S vaccination and SARS-CoV-2 variants. This table comes from immunoSEQ multiplex PCR, and its TCRdb copy is limited to in-frame clones, with some not included. The profile covers around 300,000 clones, with around 88% appearing a single time and about 4.6% taken by the ten largest. Treatment defined: about 20 received Ad26.COV2.S at low or high dose, single or two shots; roughly five received placebo; per-sample allocation not given. At day 63 after the first vaccine or placebo injection, samples were drawn. The sequenced sample was peripheral blood, obtained in a trial of Ad26.COV2.S vaccine versus placebo. Every receptor here comes from a person aged 18-65 years who received the Ad26.COV2.S COVID-19 vaccine or a placebo.

The chain couples TRBV5-1 to TRBJ2-2; D tentatively fits TRBD1 or TRBD2 (5 bases each). Germline V gene data show CDR1 as SGHRS and CDR2 as YFSETQ. V was trimmed by 4 bases and J by 0 bases, leaving 13 bases between them. This CDR3 has 16 residues. CDR3: CASSKGPRANTGELFF. The CDR3 DNA sequence: TGCGCCAGCAGCAAGGGACCCCGCGCGAACACCGGGGAGCTGTTTTTT.

V and J are TRBV29-1 and TRBJ2-6; possible D gene TRBD1, 5 bases. Germline assignment: CDR1 SQVTM and CDR2 ANQGSEA. V gave up 1 base and J gave up 4 bases, with 8 bases separating them. This CDR3 comprises 14 residues. As DNA, the CDR3 is TGCAGCGTTGAAGGGGGCAGGGGGGCCAACGTCCTGACTTTC. Amino acids: CSVEGGRGANVLTF.

The V call is TRBV5-6, the J call TRBJ2-5; TRBD2 matches at 9 bases. Germline assignment: CDR1 SGHDT and CDR2 YYEEEE. The V segment lost 3 bases and the J segment 5 bases; nucleotides outside the gene matches: 5. The CDR3 sequence is 14 residues long. CDR3 sequence reads: CASSSLAGAETQYF. DNA for the CDR3: TGTGCCAGCAGCTCTTTAGCGGGGGCCGAGACCCAGTACTTC.

The V call is TRBV6-1, the J call TRBJ1-5; possible D gene TRBD1, 5 bases. The V end was cut by 3 bases, the J end by 1 base, with 13 bases between. Germline-derived CDR1 and CDR2 are MNHNS and SASEGT. CDR3 length: 16 residues. CDR3 sequence: CASSEAFDSSNQPQHF. CDR3 nucleotide sequence: TGTGCCAGCAGTGAGGCCTTCGACAGCAGCAATCAGCCCCAGCATTTT.

The chain employs TRBV7-8 and TRBJ2-7; the match to TRBD1 covers 8 bases. CDR1 is SGHVS, CDR2 FQNEAQ, per germline. The CDR3 extends over 15 amino acids. With V trimmed by 2 bases and J by 2 bases, 5 bases remained unmatched. DNA of the CDR3: TGTGCCAGCAGCTTATATCCGGGACAGGCCTACGAGCAGTACTTC. This translates into CASSLYPGQAYEQYF. Full variable domain (remainder filled in from reference TRBV7-8 and TRBJ2-7): GAGVSQSPRYKVAKRGQDVALRCDPISGHVSLFWYQQALGQGPEFLTYFQNEAQLDKSGLPSDRFFAERPEGSVSTLKIQRTQQEDSAVYLCASSLYPGQAYEQYFGPGTRLTVT.

This chain joins TRBV3-1 (or the pseudogene TRBV3-2) and TRBJ1-5; D might be TRBD1 (5 bases). In germline, CDR1 is LGHDT, CDR2 YNNKEL (reference sequence). The V end lost 1 base, the J end lost 5 bases, and 9 bases lay between the germline ends. This CDR3 spans 14 amino acids. CDR3 nucleotide sequence: TGTGCCAGCAGCCAAGTGGTGACAGATCAGCCCCAGCATTTT. Translated: CASSQVVTDQPQHF.

The gene calls are TRBV27 and TRBJ1-2; D perhaps matches TRBD1 (6 bases). V was pared by 5 bases and J by 2 bases, with 15 bases between. The CDR3 is made up of 15 amino acids. CDR1 and CDR2 (germline): MNHEY, SMNVEV (reference sequence). This CDR3 is CASSHYRERNYGYTF. The CDR3 DNA sequence: TGTGCCAGCAGTCACTACAGGGAGCGGAACTATGGCTACACCTTC.

The rearrangement links TRBV5-1 to TRBJ2-2, with TRBD2 matching over 10 bases. Trimming at V came to 0 bases and at J to 7 bases, leaving 3 bases not matched to a gene. Germline V CDR1 and CDR2: SGHRS, YFSETQ. This CDR3 spans 15 amino acids. The DNA of the CDR3 is TGCGCCAGCAGCTTGGCTAGCGGGAGTGGCGGGGAGCTGTTTTTT. Translated, it gives CASSLASGSGGELFF.

This clone was seen a single time. The chain joins TRBV10-3 to TRBJ2-7, with 12 bases identical to TRBD1. The CDR3 totals 14 residues. The V gene end was trimmed by 5 bases and the J gene end by 6 bases; junction bases not matched to a gene: 5. The germline CDR1 and CDR2 sequences are ENHRY and SYGVKD. CDR3 nucleotide sequence: TGTGCCATCAGTCCGGGACAGGGGGCAAGCGAGCAGTACTTC. Translating gives CAISPGQGASEQYF.